This TCR beta chain comes out of a study of T cells after posttransplantation cyclophosphamide. With 3 bases removed from V and 4 bases from J, the gap between germline ends came to 13 bases. Germline lookup yields CDR1 SGHRS and CDR2 YFSETQ. This CDR3 comprises 14 residues. This table comes from immunoSEQ multiplex PCR, and its TCRdb copy is limited to in-frame clones, with some not included. The data hold roughly 5,000 clones, with roughly 93% observed a single time. Material: CD4+ T cells sorted from bone marrow. The clonotype was recovered from an older woman in good health, CMV-negative, and a related stem cell transplant donor. The chain combines TRBV5-1 with TRBJ2-5; maybe TRBD2 (6 bases). The CDR3 DNA reads TGCGCCAGCAGCTACGCGGGACGCCCAGAGACCCAGTACTTC. It yields the protein CASSYAGRPETQYF.